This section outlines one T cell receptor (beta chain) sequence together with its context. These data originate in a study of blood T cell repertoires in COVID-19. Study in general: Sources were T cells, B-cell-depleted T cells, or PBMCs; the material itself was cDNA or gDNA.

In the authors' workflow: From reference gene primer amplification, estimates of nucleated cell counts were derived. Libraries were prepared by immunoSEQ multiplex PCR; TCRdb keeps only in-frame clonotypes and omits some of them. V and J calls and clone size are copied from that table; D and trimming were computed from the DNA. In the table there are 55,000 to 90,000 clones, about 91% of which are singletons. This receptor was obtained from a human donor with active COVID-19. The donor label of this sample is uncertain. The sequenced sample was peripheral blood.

This chain's CDR3 is CARGPTNTGELFF. In DNA form, the CDR3 reads TGTGCCAGGGGGCCTACGAACACCGGGGAGCTGTTTTTT. The chain recombines TRBV6-8 with TRBJ2-2; a weak D match, TRBD1 (5 bases). CDR1 is MNHGY, CDR2 SAAAGT, per germline. Trimming took 9 bases from V and 0 from J, leaving 8 bases between them. This CDR3 is built from 13 residues.